A selection of T cell receptor beta chains follows, all from one sample in a study of blood T cell repertoires in COVID-19. Sequenced by immunoSEQ multiplex PCR; TCRdb stores in-frame clones only, minus some. The sample gives 200,000 to 300,000 clones, over 80% of which show up once; over 0.85% is in the top ten. Sequencing used PBMCs or T cells enriched from blood (not recorded which). The receptors were sampled from a middle-aged man who had been exposed to COVID-19. The CDR3 runs from the conserved cysteine through the conserved F or W. A D gene is named only where the DNA matches it firmly. Only some rows state a clone size, as once, few, many or a class for expanded clones.

cdr3_aa cdr3_nt j_call d_call v_call clone_size
CASSLIASGDEQYF TGTGCCAGCAGTTTAATAGCTAGCGGGGACGAGCAGTACTTC TRBJ2-7 TRBD2 TRBV28 -
CASSSSGAQYF TGTGCCAGCAGCTCTAGCGGAGCGCAGTATTTT TRBJ2-3 TRBD2 TRBV11-2 -
CASRYNGGSSIDTQYF TGTGCCAGCAGATATAACGGCGGGAGTAGTATAGATACGCAGTATTTT TRBJ2-3 TRBD2 TRBV7-9 -
CASSLRLTEAFF TGTGCCAGCAGCTTAAGGCTCACTGAAGCTTTCTTT TRBJ1-1 - TRBV7-3 -
CSVRQGLNYGYTF TGCAGCGTCAGACAGGGCCTTAACTATGGCTACACCTTC TRBJ1-2 TRBD1 TRBV29-1 -
CASSQGQTYGYTF TGCGCCAGCAGCCAGGGACAGACCTATGGCTACACCTTC TRBJ1-2 TRBD1 TRBV5-1 -
CASSSAGGETQYF TGTGCCAGCAGTTCAGCGGGAGGGGAGACCCAGTACTTC TRBJ2-5 TRBD2 TRBV6-6 -
CASSEMGGRGVHGYTF TGTGCCAGCAGTGAAATGGGGGGCAGGGGGGTTCATGGCTACACCTTC TRBJ1-2 TRBD1 TRBV25-1 -
CASSLLTSGGYEQYF TGTGCCAGCAGTTTATTAACTAGCGGAGGTTACGAGCAGTACTTC TRBJ2-7 TRBD2 TRBV27 -
CASSLELPGYGYTF TGCGCCAGCAGCTTGGAACTCCCTGGCTATGGCTACACCTTC TRBJ1-2 - TRBV5-1 -
CASSLYPAENTGELFF TGCGCCAGCAGCTTGTATCCAGCGGAGAACACCGGGGAGCTGTTTTTT TRBJ2-2 - TRBV5-1 once
CASSEVTTNEKLFF TGTGCCAGCAGTGAAGTAACAACTAATGAAAAACTGTTTTTT TRBJ1-4 - TRBV2 -
CASSLVRGPDTQYF TGTGCCAGCAGTTTAGTCAGGGGGCCAGATACGCAGTATTTT TRBJ2-3 TRBD1 TRBV27 -
CASTLDKSGNTIYF TGTGCCAGCACCTTAGACAAATCTGGAAACACCATATATTTT TRBJ1-3 - TRBV5-4 -
CASSLGTGFTEAFF TGTGCCAGCAGCTTAGGGACAGGGTTCACTGAAGCTTTCTTT TRBJ1-1 TRBD1 TRBV11-3 -
CASSPNRVEAFF TGTGCCAGCAGCCCCAACAGGGTTGAAGCTTTCTTT TRBJ1-1 - TRBV7-3 -
CASIGTTGESEAFF TGTGCCAGCATCGGAACGACAGGGGAGAGTGAAGCTTTCTTT TRBJ1-1 TRBD1 TRBV7-8 -
CASSLRGAGGYEQYF TGTGCCAGCAGCTTAAGGGGGGCAGGGGGCTACGAGCAGTACTTC TRBJ2-7 - TRBV11-2 -
CASSWTGNGNTEAFF TGTGCCAGCAGCTGGACGGGGAACGGGAACACTGAAGCTTTCTTT TRBJ1-1 - TRBV11-2 once
CASSRPGHPRNPDTQYF TGTGCCAGCTCACGGCCGGGACACCCGAGGAACCCAGATACGCAGTATTTT TRBJ2-3 - TRBV18 -
CASSLDGDSYEQYF TGCGCCAGCAGCTTGGACGGGGATTCCTACGAGCAGTACTTC TRBJ2-7 - TRBV5-1 -
CASSLGGQGSSGANVLTF TGCGCCAGCAGCTTGGGGGGACAGGGTAGCTCTGGGGCCAACGTCCTGACTTTC TRBJ2-6 TRBD1 TRBV5-1 -
CASSSRVTGNNSPLHF TGTGCCAGCAGCTCCCGAGTGACAGGGAACAATTCACCCCTCCACTTT TRBJ1-6 TRBD1 TRBV7-2 -
CASSPGQQLTEAFF TGTGCCAGCAGTCCAGGGCAGCAGCTGACTGAAGCTTTCTTT TRBJ1-1 - TRBV28 -
CASSTSPGETGNTIYF TGTGCCAGCAGCACTTCCCCCGGGGAGACTGGAAACACCATATATTTT TRBJ1-3 - TRBV11-3 few
CASSFLSGTGDEKLFF TGTGCCAGCAGTTTCCTCTCCGGGACAGGGGATGAAAAACTGTTTTTT TRBJ1-4 TRBD1 TRBV28 -
CASSSTSGGWSQYF TGTGCCAGCAGCTCGACTAGCGGGGGTTGGTCGCAGTACTTC TRBJ2-7 TRBD2 TRBV7-2 -
CASEAGGFYEQFF TGTGCCAGCGAGGCGGGAGGTTTCTATGAGCAGTTCTTC TRBJ2-1 TRBD2 TRBV5-5 -
CASTPLSQSRGLPRGNQPQHF TGTGCCAGTACCCCTTTATCTCAATCCAGGGGGCTTCCACGAGGCAATCAGCCCCAGCATTTT TRBJ1-5 TRBD1 TRBV19 -